What follows is one TCR beta chain and its context. The target of this receptor is not known. Within one base of it there is no much larger clone, and no base qualities were kept. The TCR beta CDR3 regions were amplified from RNA transcripts. For the first round of RT-PCR on the TCR CDR3, the HTBI primer set was used together with the Qiagen OneStep RT-PCR kit. Libraries were constructed in a second round of multiplex PCR, after which size selection and purification were performed. Paired-end sequencing of the libraries was performed with 100 bp reads on an Illumina HiSeq2000. Per the original workflow: SOAPnuke was used to process the raw data, with reads discarded if the reads contained adapters or uncalled bases, had a mean Phred below 15, or lacked an exact constant-primer or identifier match. COPE v1.2.5 was used to merge the high-quality paired reads, and each unique nucleotide sequence was defined as a clonotype. MiTCR v1.1 was used to align clonotypes to the IMGT TRBV, TRBD and TRBJ reference segments. The analysis was restricted to V-J combinations with a frequency above 0.0001, which together covered 99.2% of the repertoires. A TCS score was defined as the ratio of F50 (clonal expansion) to E x V (chaos), with BLOSUM62-based TCRdist applied between CDR3 peptides within each V-J. Welch's t-statistics and random forest reduced some 510 V-J features to about 13, which were used in a naive Bayes classifier (R e1071). TCRdb passed the public sequencing reads through fastp at Q25 and MiXCR, retaining productive beta sequences. Entries that share a CDR3 protein sequence are merged under the most common genes and DNA. The authors' filters were not applied to this entry. Across this sample there are 550,000 to 600,000 distinct CDR3 sequences, with approximately 15% seen only once. The top ten constitute roughly 18% of the sample.

A patient counted as having stable Graves' hyperthyroidism if no progression to ophthalmopathy occurred over 18 months of follow-up. Hyperthyroidism patients were aged 18 to 65 years and newly diagnosed, with disease duration of less than 2 months. The study excluded patients with uncontrolled infections, other autoimmune diseases, pregnancy or lactation. Clinical symptoms, serum thyroxine and TRAb, thyroid ultrasound, and orbital computed tomography formed the basis for the diagnoses. PBMCs were isolated from about 9.2 ml of fresh peripheral blood by Ficoll-Paque density gradient centrifugation. Total RNA was extracted using Trizol reagent, and RNA quality was assessed on an Agilent 2100 Bioanalyzer. This entry belongs to a study of T cells in Graves' hyperthyroidism and ophthalmopathy (dated by TCRdb to between 2018 and 2021). Describing the broader study: Peripheral blood samples were taken at the time of initial diagnosis, prior to any treatment. To identify distinguishing TCR V-J signatures, a discovery cohort of about 100 patients was used, comprising 43 with Graves' ophthalmopathy and some 60 with stable Graves' hyperthyroidism. Prospective prediction of ophthalmopathy was tested in an independent validation cohort consisting of 18 hyperthyroidism patients and around 16 patients who later progressed to ophthalmopathy. The approximately 98 discovery patients were randomly divided into training and test sets at a 7:3 ratio. The study also compared thyroid tissue and blood T-cell repertoires from 5 to 7 Graves' hyperthyroidism patients. Following sampling, methimazole starting at 30 mg daily was given to hyperthyroidism patients, and high-dose intravenous methylprednisolone was given to ophthalmopathy patients. TCR Vbeta CDR3 sequencing of 120 to 150 peripheral blood samples (more than 40 ophthalmopathy, about 74 hyperthyroidism and about 17 progressor patients) is reported in the paper.

Broad study findings and their caveats: In cross-validation, a model built on a 13 V-J signature told ophthalmopathy apart from stable hyperthyroidism with 85% to 90% sensitivity and approximately 84% specificity, and in testing the same model reached 80%/75%. In validation, the model predicted progression to ophthalmopathy with around 71% sensitivity and approximately 74% specificity, a median of 6.5 months before onset. Most expanded thyroid clonotypes (frequency above 0.001) were also detected in blood, a finding suggesting that blood repertoires may reflect thyroid immune responses. No statistical method was used to set the sample size in advance, and investigators knew the group allocation.

The specimen sequenced was blood. This clonotype was obtained from a young woman with Graves' hyperthyroidism.

The CDR3 in this case is CASSSASRGIYGYTF. The sequenced DNA: TGTGCCAGCAGCTCCGCATCCAGGGGAATATACGGCTACACCTTC. The chain employs TRBV12-3 or TRBV12-4 and TRBJ1-2, with a weak D call of TRBD1 (6 bases match). The CDR3 contains 15 residues, cysteine and phenylalanine counted. CDR3 DNA only is kept here, 45 bases in frame from base 1. V is pared back by 6 bases and J by 8 bases, with 22 bases lying between the germline termini.